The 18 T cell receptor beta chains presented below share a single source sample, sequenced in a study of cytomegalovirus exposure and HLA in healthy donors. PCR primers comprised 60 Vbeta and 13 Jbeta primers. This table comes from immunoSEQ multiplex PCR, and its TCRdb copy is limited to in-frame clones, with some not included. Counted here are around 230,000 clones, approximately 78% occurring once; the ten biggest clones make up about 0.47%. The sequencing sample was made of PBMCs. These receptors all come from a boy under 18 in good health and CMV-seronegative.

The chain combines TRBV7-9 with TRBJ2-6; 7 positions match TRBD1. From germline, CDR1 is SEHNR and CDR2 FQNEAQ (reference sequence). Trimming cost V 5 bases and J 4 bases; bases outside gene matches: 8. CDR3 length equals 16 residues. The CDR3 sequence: CASSVGRGSGANVLTF. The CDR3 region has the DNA TGTGCCAGCAGCGTGGGCAGGGGGTCAGGGGCCAACGTCCTGACTTTC.

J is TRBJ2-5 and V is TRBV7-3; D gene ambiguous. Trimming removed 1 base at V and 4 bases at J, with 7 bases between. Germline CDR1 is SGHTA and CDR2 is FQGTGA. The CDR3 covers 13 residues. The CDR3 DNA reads TGTGCCAGCAGCTTAAGTCCCTCAGAGACCCAGTACTTC. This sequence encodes CASSLSPSETQYF.

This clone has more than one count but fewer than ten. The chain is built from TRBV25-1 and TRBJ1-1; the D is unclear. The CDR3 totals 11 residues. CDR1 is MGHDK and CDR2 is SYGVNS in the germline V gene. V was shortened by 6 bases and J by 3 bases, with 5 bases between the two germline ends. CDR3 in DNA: TGTGCCAGCAGGAGATACACTGAAGCTTTCTTT. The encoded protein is CASRRYTEAFF. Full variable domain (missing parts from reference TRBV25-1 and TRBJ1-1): EADIYQTPRYLVIGTGKKITLECSQTMGHDKMYWYQQDPGMELHLIHYSYGVNSTEKGDLSSESTVSRIRTEHFPLTLESARPSHTSQYLCASRRYTEAFFGQGTRLTVV.

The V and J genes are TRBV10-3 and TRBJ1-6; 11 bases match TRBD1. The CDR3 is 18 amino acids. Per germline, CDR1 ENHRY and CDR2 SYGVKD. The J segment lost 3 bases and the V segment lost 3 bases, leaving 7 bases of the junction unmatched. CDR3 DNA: TGTGCCATCAGTGAACCGGGGACAGGGGGTGGCTATAATTCACCCCTCCACTTT. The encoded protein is CAISEPGTGGGYNSPLHF.

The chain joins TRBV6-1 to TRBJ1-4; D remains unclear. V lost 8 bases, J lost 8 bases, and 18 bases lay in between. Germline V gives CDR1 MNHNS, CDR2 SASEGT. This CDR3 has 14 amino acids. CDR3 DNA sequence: TGTGCCAGCGTATTGGACTCAATAAGGGAAAAACTGTTTTTT. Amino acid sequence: CASVLDSIREKLFF.

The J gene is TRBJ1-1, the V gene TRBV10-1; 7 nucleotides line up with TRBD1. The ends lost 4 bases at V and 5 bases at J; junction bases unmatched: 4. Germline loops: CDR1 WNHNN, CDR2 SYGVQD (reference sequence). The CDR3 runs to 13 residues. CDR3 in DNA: TGCGCCAGCAGTGCTTACAGGGGAACTGAAGCTTTCTTT. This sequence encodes CASSAYRGTEAFF.

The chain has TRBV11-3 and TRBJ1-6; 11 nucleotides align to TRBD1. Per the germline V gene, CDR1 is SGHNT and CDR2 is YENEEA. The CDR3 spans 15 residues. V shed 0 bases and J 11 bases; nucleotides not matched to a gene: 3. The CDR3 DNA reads TGTGCCAGCAGCTTAGAGGGACAGGGGGATACACCCCTCCACTTT. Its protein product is CASSLEGQGDTPLHF.

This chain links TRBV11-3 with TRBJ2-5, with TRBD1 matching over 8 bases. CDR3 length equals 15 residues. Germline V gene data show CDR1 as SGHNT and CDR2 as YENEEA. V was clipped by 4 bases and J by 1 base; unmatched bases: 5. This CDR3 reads CASSSQGAGQETQYF. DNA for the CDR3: TGTGCCAGCAGCTCGCAGGGGGCGGGCCAAGAGACCCAGTACTTC.

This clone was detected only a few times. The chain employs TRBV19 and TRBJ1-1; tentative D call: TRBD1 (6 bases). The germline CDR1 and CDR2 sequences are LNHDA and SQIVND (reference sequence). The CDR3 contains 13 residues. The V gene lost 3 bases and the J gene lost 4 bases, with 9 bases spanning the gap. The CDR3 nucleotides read TGTGCCAGTAGTATGCAGGGGCCCACTGAAGCTTTCTTT. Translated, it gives CASSMQGPTEAFF. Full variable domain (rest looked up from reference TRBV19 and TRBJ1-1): DGGITQSPKYLFRKEGQNVTLSCEQNLNHDAMYWYRQDPGQGLRLIYYSQIVNDFQKGDIAEGYSVSREKKESFPLTVTSAQKNPTAFYLCASSMQGPTEAFFGQGTRLTVV.

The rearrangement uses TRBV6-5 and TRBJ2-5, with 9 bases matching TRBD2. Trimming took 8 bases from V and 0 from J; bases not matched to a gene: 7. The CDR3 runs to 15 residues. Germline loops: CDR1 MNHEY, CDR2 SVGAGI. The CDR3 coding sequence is TGTGCCAGCCAGCCTAGCGGGACCCACCAAGAGACCCAGTACTTC. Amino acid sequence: CASQPSGTHQETQYF.

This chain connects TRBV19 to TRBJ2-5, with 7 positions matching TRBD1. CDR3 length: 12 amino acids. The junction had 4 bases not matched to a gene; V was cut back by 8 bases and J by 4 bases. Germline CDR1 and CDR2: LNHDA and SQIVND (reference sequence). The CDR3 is CASGRQGETQYF. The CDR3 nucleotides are TGTGCCAGTGGGAGACAGGGAGAGACCCAGTACTTC. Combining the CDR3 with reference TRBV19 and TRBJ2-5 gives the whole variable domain DGGITQSPKYLFRKEGQNVTLSCEQNLNHDAMYWYRQDPGQGLRLIYYSQIVNDFQKGDIAEGYSVSREKKESFPLTVTSAQKNPTAFYLCASGRQGETQYFGPGTRLLVL.

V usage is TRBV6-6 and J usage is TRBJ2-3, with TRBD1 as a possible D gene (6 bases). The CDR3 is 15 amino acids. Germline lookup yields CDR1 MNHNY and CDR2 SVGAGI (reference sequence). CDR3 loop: CLVRDTMRNTDTQYF. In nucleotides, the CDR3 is TGTCTCGTCCGGGACACCATGAGAAACACAGATACGCAGTATTTT.

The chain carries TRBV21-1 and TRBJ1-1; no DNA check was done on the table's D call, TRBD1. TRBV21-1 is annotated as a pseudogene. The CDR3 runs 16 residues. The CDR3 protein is CASSKAGTGWNTEAFF. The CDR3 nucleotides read TGTGCCAGCAGCAAAGCGGGAACAGGGTGGAACACTGAAGCTTTCTTT.

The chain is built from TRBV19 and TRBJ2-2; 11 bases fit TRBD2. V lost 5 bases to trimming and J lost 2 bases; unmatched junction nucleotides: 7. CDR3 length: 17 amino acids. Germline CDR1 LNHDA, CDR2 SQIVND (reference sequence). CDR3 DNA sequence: TGTGCCAGTAGTTTTGGACTAGCGGGTATAAACACCGGGGAGCTGTTTTTT. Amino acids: CASSFGLAGINTGELFF.

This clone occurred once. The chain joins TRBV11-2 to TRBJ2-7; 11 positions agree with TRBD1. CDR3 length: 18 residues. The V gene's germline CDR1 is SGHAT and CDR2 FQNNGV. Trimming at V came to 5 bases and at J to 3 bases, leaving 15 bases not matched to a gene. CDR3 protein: CASSLRTGGTTIHYEQYF. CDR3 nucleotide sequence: TGTGCCAGCAGCCTCCGGACAGGGGGCACAACAATCCACTACGAGCAGTACTTC.

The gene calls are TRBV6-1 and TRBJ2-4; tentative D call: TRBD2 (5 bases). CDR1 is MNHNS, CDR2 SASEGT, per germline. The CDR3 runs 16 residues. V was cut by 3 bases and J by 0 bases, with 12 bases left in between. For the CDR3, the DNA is TGTGCCAGCAGTGAGAGGCTAGCACTAGCCAAAAACATTCAGTACTTC. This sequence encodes CASSERLALAKNIQYF.

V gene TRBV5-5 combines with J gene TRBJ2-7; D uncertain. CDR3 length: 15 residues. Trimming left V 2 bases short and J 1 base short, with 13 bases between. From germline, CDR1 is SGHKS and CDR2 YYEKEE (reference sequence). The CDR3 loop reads CASSFVDSPSYEQYF. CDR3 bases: TGTGCCAGCAGCTTTGTTGACTCACCGTCCTACGAGCAGTACTTC. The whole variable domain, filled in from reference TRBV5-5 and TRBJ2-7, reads DAGVTQSPTHLIKTRGQQVTLRCSPISGHKSVSWYQQVLGQGPQFIFQYYEKEERGRGNFPDRFSARQFPNYSSELNVNALLLGDSALYLCASSFVDSPSYEQYFGPGTRLTVT.

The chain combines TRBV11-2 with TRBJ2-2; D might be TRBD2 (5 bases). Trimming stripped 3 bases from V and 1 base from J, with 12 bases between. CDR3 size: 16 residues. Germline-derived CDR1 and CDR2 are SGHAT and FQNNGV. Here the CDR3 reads CASSFERGVNTGELFF. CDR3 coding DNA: TGTGCCAGCAGCTTCGAACGGGGAGTGAACACCGGGGAGCTGTTTTTT.